The TCR beta chain described here comes from a study of T cell changes during pregnancy in multiple sclerosis. This clone was found a few times. This CDR3 has 12 amino acids. Trimming took off 1 base at V and 5 bases at J, with 4 bases between the two ends. Germline CDR1 reads MNHEY; CDR2 reads SVGAGI. Assay: immunoSEQ multiplex PCR; the TCRdb copy retains only in-frame clones and omits some. The repertoire has roughly 15,000 clones, approximately 81% of them found once; the top ten carry over 15%. The material sequenced was CD8+ T cells from peripheral blood mononuclear cells, taken in the third trimester of pregnancy. The chain uses TRBV6-5 and TRBJ2-3; no firm D call. The receptor was derived from a female donor in good health, enrolled as a control in a pregnancy study. The CDR3 loop is CASSYYGDTQYF. The CDR3 nucleotides are TGTGCCAGCAGTTACTACGGAGATACGCAGTATTTT.